The clone carrying this TCR beta chain was recorded many times. Its antigen is unidentified. This specimen comes from a study of identical twins. Study-level results: With abundant cord blood beta clonotypes, insertions were fewer; memory repertoires showed no such pattern.

Template switching added a universal primer binding site, and final cDNA carried unique molecular identifiers. TCRdb reprocessed the 5' RACE reads via MiXCR and lists one record per CDR3 protein. This table holds about 240,000 distinct CDR3 sequences, over 9.5% found once. The germline V gene encodes CDR1 DFQATT and CDR2 SNEGSKA (reference sequence). The CDR3 runs 15 residues. V shed 5 bases, J shed 3 bases, and the junction held 9 bases outside the gene matches. This clonotype originated in a man between 50 and 59 years old in good health. Sequenced material: memory T cells sorted from blood. The chain recombines TRBV20-1 with TRBJ2-7, with 11 nucleotides matching TRBD1. The CDR3 here is CSAEIRDRGYYEQYF. CDR3 in DNA: TGCAGTGCTGAAATTCGGGACAGGGGGTACTACGAGCAGTACTTC.